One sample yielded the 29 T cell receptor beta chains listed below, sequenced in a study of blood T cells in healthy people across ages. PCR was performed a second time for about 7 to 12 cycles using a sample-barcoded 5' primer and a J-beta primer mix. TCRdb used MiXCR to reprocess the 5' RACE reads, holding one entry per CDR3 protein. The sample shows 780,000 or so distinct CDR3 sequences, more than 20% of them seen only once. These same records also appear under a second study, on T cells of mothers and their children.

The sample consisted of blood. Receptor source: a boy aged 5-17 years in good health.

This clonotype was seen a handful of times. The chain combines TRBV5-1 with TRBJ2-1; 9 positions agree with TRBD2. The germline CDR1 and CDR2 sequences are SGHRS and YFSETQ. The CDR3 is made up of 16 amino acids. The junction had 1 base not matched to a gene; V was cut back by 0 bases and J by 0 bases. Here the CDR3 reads CASSLALAGSYNEQFF. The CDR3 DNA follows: TGCGCCAGCAGCTTGGCACTAGCGGGCTCCTACAATGAGCAGTTCTTC.

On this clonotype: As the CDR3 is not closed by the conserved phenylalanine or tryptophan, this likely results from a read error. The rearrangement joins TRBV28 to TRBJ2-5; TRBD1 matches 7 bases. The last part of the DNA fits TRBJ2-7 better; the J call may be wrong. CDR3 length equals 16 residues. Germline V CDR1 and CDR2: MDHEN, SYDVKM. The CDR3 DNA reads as TGTGCCAGCAGTCCTACAGGGGTTCTATCCCGCTACGAGCAGTACCTC. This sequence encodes CASSPTGVLSRYEQYL.

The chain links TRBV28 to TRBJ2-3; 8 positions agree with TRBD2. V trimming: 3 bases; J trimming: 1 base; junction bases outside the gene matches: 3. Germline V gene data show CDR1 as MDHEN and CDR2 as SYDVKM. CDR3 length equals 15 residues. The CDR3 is CASSFGGAGTDTQYF. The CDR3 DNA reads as TGTGCCAGCAGTTTCGGGGGGGCGGGCACAGATACGCAGTATTTT.

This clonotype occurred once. The CDR3 sequence: CASSSPNRAGYEQYF. The CDR3 DNA is TGTGCCAGCAGTTCCCCGAACAGGGCAGGCTACGAGCAGTACTTC. The rearrangement links TRBV6-2 or TRBV6-3 to TRBJ2-5; the D gene is possibly TRBD1 (6 bases). The J call could be wrong; TRBJ2-7 is a better fit for the DNA end. The CDR3 spans 15 residues. Per the germline V gene, CDR1 is MNHEY and CDR2 is SVGEGT.

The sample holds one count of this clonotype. DNA for the CDR3: TGTGCCATAACAGGGGGCCTGGGTCTAGACGAGCAGTACTTC. Translation gives CAITGGLGLDEQYF. The chain couples TRBV10-3 to TRBJ2-5, with 9 positions matching TRBD1. The end of the DNA is better explained by TRBJ2-7, so the J call may be wrong. CDR3 length equals 14 residues. Per the germline V gene, CDR1 is ENHRY and CDR2 is SYGVKD.

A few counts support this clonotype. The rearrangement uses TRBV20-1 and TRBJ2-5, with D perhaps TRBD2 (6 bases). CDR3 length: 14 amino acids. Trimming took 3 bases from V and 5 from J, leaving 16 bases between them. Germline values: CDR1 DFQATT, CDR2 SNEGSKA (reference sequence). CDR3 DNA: TGCAGTGCTAGCCAGGGAGGTAATCGGGAGACCCAGTACTTC. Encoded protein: CSASQGGNRETQYF.

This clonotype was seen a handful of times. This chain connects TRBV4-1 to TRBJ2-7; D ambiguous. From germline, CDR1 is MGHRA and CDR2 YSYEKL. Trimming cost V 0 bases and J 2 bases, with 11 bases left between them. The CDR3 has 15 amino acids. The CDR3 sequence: CASSQEPTRAYEQYF. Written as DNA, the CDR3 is TGCGCCAGCAGCCAAGAGCCCACCAGAGCCTACGAGCAGTACTTC.

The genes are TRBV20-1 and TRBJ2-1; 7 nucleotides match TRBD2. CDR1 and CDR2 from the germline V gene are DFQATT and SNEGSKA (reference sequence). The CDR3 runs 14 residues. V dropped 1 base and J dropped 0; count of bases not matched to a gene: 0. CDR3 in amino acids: CSARASGSYNEQFF. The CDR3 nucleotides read TGCAGTGCTAGAGCTAGCGGCTCCTACAATGAGCAGTTCTTC.

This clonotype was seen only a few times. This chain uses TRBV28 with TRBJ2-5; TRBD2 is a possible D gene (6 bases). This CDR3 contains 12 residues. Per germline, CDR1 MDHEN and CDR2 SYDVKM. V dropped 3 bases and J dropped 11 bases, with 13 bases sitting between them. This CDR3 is CASSFAGREQYF. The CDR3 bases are TGTGCCAGCAGTTTTGCGGGCCGGGAGCAGTACTTC.

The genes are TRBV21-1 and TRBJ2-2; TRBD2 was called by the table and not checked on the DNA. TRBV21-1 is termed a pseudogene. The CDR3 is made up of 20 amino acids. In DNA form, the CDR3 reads TGTGCCAGCAACAGACAACACCTAGCGGGAGGGCCCACGTTGGCCGGGGAGCTGTTTTTT. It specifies CASNRQHLAGGPTLAGELFF.

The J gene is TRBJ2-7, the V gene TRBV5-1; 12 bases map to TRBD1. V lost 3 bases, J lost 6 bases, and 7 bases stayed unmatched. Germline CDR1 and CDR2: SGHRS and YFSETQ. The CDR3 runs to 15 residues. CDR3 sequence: CASSSSGTGGFEQYF. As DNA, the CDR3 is TGCGCCAGCAGCTCTTCCGGGACAGGGGGCTTCGAGCAGTACTTC.

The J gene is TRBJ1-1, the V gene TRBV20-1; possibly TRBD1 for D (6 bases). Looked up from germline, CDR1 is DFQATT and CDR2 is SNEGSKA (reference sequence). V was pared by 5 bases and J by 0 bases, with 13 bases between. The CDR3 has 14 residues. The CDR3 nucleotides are TGCAGTGCTCCCAGGACAGTGCTGAACACTGAAGCTTTCTTT. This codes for CSAPRTVLNTEAFF.

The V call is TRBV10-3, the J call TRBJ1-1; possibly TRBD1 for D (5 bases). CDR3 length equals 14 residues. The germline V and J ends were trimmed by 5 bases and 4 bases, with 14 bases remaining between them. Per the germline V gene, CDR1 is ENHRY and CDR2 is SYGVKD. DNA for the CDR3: TGTGCCATCAGTTTTCAGGGCTCCGGCACTGAAGCTTTCTTT. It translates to CAISFQGSGTEAFF.

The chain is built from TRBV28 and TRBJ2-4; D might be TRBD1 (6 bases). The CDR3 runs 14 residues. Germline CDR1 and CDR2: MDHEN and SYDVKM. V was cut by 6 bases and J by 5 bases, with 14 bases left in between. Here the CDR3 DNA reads TGTGCCAGCAGCCCTCAGGGGAAGGAAAACATTCAGTACTTC. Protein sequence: CASSPQGKENIQYF.

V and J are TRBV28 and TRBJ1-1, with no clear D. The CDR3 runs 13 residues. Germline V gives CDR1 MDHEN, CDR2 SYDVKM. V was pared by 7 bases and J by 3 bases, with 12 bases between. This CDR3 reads CASTSGTHTEAFF. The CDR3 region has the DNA TGTGCCAGCACTTCAGGTACACACACTGAAGCTTTCTTT.

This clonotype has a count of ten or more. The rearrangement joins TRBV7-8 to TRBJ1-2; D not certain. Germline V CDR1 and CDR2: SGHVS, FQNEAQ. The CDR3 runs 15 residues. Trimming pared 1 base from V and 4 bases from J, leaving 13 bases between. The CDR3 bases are TGTGCCAGCAGCTTAGACCTCAGGAAGTCCTATGGCTACACCTTC. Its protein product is CASSLDLRKSYGYTF.

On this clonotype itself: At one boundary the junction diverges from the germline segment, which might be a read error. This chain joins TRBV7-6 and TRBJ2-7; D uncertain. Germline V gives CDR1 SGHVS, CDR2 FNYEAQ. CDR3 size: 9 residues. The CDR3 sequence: CASSLNSHF. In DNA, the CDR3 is TGTGCCAGCAGCTTAAATTCTCACTTC.

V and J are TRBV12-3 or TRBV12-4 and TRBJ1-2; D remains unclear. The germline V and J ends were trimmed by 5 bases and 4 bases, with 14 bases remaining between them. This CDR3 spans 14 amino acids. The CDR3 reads CASSPPSGFYGYTF. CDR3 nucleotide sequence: TGTGCCAGCAGTCCCCCTTCGGGGTTCTATGGCTACACCTTC.

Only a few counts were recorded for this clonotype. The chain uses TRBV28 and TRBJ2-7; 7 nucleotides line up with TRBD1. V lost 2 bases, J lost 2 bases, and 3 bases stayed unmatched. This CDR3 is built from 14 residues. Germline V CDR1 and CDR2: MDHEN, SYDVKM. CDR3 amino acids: CASSLTGVPYEQYF. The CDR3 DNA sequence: TGTGCCAGCAGTTTAACAGGGGTTCCCTACGAGCAGTACTTC.

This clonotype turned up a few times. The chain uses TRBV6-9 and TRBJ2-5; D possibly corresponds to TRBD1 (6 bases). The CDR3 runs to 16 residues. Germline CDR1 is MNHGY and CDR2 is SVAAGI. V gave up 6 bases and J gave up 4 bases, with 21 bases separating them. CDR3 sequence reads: CASSRTAPDGSETQYF. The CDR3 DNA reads TGTGCCAGCAGCCGGACAGCTCCCGATGGGTCAGAGACCCAGTACTTC.

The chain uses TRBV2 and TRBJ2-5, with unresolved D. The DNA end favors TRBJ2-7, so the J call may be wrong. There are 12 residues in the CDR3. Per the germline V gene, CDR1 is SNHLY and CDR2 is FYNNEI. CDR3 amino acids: CASSSRMSEQYF. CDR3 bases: TGTGCCAGCAGTTCGAGGATGAGCGAGCAGTACTTC.

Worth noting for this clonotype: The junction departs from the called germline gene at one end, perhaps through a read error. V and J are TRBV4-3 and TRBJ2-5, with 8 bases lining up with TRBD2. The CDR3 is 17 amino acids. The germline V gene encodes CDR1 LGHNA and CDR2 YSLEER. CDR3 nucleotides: TGCGCCAGCAGCCAAGCCCGGGCGGGGGGTCATCAAGGGACCCAGTACTTC. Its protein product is CASSQARAGGHQGTQYF.

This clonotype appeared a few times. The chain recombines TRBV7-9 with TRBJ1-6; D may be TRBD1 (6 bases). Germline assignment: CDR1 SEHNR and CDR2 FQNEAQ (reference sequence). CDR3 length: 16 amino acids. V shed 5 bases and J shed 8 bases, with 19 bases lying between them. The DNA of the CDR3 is TGTGCCAGCAGCAACAGGGTAGAAAGTCTCGATTCACCCCTCCACTTT. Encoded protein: CASSNRVESLDSPLHF.

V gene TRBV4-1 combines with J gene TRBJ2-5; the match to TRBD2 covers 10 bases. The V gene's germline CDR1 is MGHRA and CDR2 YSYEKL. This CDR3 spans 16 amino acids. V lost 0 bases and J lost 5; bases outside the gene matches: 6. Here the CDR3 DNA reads TGCGCCAGCAGCCAAGATCTAGCGGGAGTACGCGAGACCCAGTACTTC. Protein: CASSQDLAGVRETQYF.

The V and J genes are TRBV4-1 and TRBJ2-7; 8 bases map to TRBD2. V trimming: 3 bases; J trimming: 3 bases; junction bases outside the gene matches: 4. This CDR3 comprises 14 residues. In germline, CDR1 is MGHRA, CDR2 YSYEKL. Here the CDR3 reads CASSQSGLDYEQYF. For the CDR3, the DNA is TGCGCCAGCAGCCAGTCGGGACTAGACTACGAGCAGTACTTC.

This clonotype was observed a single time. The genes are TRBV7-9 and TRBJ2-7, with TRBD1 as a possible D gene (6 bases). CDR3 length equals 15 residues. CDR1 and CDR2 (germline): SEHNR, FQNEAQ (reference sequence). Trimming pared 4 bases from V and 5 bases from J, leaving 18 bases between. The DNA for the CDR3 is TGTGCCAGCAGCTCGAAGACAGGACCCCTGGACGAGCAGTACTTC. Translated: CASSSKTGPLDEQYF.

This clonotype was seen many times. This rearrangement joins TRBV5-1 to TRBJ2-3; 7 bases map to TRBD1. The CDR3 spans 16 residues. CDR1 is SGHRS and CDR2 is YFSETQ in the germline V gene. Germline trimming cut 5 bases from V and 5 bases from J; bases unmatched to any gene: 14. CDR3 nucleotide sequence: TGCGCCAGCAGTCCCCTGGGGAATACAGGGGAAGATACGCAGTATTTT. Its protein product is CASSPLGNTGEDTQYF.

In DNA form, the CDR3 reads TGTGCCAGCAGCCACGGGGCTAGCGGGGGGCCCCCGAAAGAGACCCAGTACTTC. Translation gives CASSHGASGGPPKETQYF. The gene calls are TRBV3-1 and TRBJ2-5; 11 bases line up with TRBD2. CDR1 LGHDT and CDR2 YNNKEL come from the germline V gene (reference sequence). After removal of 3 bases from V and 3 bases from J, the junction contained 12 bases not matched to a gene. This CDR3 region has 18 residues.

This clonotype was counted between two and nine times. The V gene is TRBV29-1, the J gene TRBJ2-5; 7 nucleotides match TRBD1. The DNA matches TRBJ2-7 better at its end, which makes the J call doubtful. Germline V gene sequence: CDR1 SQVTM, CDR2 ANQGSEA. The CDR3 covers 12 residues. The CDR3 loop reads CSVRQGSYEQYF. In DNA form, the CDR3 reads TGCAGCGTTAGACAGGGCTCCTACGAGCAGTACTTC.